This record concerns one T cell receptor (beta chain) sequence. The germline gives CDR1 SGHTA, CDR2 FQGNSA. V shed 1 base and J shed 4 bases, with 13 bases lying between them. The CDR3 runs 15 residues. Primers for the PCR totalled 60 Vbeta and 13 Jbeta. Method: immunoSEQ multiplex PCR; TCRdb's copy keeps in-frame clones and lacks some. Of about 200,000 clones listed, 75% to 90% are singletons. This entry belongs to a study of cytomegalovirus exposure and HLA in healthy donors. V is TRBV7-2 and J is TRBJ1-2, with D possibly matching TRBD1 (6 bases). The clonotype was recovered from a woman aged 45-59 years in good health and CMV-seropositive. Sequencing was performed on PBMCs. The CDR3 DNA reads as TGTGCCAGCAGCTTAGAACCCGGGACACCCTATGGCTACACCTTC. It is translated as CASSLEPGTPYGYTF. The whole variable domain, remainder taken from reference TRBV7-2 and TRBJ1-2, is GAGVSQSPSNKVTEKGKDVELRCDPISGHTALYWYRQSLGQGLEFLIYFQGNSAPDKSGLPSDRFSAERTGGSVSTLTIQRTQQEDSAVYLCASSLEPGTPYGYTFGSGTRLTVV.